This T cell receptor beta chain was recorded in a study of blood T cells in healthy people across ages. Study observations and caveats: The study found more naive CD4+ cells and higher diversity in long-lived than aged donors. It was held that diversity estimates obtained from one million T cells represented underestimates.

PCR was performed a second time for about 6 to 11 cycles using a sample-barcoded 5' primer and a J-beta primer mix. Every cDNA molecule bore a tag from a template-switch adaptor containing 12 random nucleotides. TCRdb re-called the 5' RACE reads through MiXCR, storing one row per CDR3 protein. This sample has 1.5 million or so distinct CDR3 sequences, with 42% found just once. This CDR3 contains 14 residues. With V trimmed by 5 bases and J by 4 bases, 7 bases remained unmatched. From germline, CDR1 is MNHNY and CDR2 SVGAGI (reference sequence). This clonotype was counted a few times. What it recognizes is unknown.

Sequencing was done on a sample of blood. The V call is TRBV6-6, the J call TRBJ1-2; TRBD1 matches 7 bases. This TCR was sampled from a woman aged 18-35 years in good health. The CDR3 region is CASSPSGQSYGYTF. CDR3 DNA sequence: TGTGCCAGCAGTCCCTCGGGACAGTCCTATGGCTACACCTTC.